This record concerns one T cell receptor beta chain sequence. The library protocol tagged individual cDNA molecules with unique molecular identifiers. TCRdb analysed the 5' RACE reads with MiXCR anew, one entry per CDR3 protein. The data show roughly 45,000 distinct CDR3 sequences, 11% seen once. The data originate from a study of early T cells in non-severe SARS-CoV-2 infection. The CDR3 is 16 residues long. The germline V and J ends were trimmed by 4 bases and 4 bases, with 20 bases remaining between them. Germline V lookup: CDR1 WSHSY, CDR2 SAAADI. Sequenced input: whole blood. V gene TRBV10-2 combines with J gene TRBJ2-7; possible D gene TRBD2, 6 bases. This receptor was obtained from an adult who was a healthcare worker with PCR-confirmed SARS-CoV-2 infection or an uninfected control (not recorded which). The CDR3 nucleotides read TGCGCCAGCAGTGGGAAGGGGACTCCCTTTTTTTACGAGCAGTACTTC. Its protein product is CASSGKGTPFFYEQYF.